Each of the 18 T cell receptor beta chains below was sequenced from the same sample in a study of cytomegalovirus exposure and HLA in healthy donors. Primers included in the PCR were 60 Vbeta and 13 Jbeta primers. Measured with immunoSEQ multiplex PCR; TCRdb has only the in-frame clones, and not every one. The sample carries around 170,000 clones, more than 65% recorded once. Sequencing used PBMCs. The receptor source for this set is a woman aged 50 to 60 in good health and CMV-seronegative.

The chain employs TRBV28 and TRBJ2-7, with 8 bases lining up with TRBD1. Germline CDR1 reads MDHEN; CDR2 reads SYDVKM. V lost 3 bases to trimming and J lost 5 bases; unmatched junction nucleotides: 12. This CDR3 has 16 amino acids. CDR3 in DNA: TGTGCCAGCAGTTTTGATGGCAGGGGGCCGTCCCACGAGCAGTACTTC. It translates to CASSFDGRGPSHEQYF.

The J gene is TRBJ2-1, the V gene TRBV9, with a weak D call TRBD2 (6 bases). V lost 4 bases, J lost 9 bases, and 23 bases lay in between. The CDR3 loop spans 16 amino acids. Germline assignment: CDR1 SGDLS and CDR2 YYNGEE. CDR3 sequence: CASSSRLAESISEQFF. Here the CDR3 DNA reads TGTGCCAGCAGCTCAAGGTTAGCGGAGTCGATCAGTGAGCAGTTCTTC.

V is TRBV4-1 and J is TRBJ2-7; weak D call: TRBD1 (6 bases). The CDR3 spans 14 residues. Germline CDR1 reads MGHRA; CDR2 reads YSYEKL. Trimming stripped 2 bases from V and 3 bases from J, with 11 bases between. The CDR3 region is CASSQTQGLYEQYF. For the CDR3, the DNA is TGCGCCAGCAGCCAAACACAGGGCCTCTACGAGCAGTACTTC.

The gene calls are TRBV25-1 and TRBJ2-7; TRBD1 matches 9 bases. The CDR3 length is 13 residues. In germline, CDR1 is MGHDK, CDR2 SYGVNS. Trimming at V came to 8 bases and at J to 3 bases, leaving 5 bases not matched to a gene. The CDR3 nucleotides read TGTGCCAGCGGGCGGGGACAGGGCTACGAGCAGTACTTC. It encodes CASGRGQGYEQYF.

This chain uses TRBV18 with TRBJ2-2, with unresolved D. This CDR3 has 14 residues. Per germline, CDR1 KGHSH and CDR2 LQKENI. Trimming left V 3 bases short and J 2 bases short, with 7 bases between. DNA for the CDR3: TGTGCCAGCTCACCGATCACAAACACCGGGGAGCTGTTTTTT. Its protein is CASSPITNTGELFF.

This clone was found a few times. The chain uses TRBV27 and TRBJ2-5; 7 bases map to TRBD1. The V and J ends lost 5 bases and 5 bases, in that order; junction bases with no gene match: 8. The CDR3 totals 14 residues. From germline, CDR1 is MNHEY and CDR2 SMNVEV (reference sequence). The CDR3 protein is CASSLGQAWETQYF. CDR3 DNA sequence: TGTGCCAGCAGTCTTGGACAGGCATGGGAGACCCAGTACTTC.

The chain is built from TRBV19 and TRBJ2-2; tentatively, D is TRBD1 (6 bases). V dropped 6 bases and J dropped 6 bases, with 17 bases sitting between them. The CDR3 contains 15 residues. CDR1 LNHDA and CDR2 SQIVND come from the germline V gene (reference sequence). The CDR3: CASRGTGIGPGELFF. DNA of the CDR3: TGTGCCAGTAGGGGAACAGGGATTGGGCCCGGGGAGCTGTTTTTT.

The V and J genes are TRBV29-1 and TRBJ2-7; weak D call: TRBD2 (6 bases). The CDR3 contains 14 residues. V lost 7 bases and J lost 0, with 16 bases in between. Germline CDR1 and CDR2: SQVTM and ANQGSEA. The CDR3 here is CSACPRGLSYEQYF. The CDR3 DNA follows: TGCAGCGCATGTCCTAGGGGACTCTCCTACGAGCAGTACTTC.

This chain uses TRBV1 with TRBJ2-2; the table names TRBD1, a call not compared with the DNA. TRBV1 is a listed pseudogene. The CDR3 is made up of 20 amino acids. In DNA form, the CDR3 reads TGCACCAGCAGCCAAGATAAAGGCGACTGTCGAAGGACAAGGACCGGGGAGCTGTTTTTT. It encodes CTSSQDKGDCRRTRTGELFF.

CDR3 sequence reads: CASTTYPVYEQYF. CDR3 nucleotides: TGTGCCAGCACCACTTACCCCGTGTACGAGCAGTACTTC. V usage is TRBV28 and J usage is TRBJ2-7; D gene unclear. V was trimmed by 7 bases and J by 4 bases, leaving 14 bases between them. CDR1 and CDR2 (germline): MDHEN, SYDVKM. The length of the CDR3 is 13 residues.

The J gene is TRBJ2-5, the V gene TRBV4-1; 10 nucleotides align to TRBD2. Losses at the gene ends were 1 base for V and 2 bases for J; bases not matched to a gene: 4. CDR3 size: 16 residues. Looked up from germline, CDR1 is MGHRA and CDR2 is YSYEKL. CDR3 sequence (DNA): TGCGCCAGCAGCCAAGCTAGCGGGAGTAGGCAAGAGACCCAGTACTTC. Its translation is CASSQASGSRQETQYF.

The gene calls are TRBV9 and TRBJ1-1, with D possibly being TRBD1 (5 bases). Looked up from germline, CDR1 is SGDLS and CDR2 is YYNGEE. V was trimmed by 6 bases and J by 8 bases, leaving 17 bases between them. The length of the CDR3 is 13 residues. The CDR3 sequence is CASNKAGHPEAFF. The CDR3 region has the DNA TGTGCCAGCAATAAAGCGGGGCACCCCGAAGCTTTCTTT.

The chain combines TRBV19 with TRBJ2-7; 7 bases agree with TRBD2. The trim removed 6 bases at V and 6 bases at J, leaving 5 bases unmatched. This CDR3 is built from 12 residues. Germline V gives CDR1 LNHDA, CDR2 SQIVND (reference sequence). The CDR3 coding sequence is TGTGCCAGTAGCCAGGGAGGGTCCGAGCAGTACTTC. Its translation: CASSQGGSEQYF.

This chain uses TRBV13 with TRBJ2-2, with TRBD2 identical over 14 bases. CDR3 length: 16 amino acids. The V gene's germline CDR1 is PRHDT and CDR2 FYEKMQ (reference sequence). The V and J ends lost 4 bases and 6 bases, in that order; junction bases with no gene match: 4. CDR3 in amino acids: CASSSRLAGGAGELFF. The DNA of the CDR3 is TGTGCCAGCAGCTCAAGACTAGCGGGGGGGGCCGGGGAGCTGTTTTTT.

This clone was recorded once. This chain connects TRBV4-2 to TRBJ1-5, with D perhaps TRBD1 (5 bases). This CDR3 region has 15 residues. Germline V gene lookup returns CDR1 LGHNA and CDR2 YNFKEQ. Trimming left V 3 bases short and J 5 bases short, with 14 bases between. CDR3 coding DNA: TGTGCCAGCAGCCATGGGCAGGTAGGGGATCAGCCCCAGCATTTT. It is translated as CASSHGQVGDQPQHF.

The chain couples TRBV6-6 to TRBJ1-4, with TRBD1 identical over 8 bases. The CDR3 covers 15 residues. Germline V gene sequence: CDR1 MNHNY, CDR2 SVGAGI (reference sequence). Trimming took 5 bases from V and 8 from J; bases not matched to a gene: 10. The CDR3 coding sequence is TGTGCCAGCAGTCCTGCGACAGGGGTTAAGGAAAAACTGTTTTTT. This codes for CASSPATGVKEKLFF.

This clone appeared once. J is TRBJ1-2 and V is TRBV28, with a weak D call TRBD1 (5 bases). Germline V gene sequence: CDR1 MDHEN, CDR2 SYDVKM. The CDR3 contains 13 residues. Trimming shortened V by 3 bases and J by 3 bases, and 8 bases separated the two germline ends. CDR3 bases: TGTGCCAGCAGTTTTACAGGCGACTATGGCTACACCTTC. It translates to CASSFTGDYGYTF.

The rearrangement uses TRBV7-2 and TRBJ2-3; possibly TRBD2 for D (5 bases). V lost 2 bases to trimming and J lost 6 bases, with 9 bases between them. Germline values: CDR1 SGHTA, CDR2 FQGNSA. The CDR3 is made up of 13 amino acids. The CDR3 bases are TGTGCCAGCAGCTTAAACCCGGGGGATACGCAGTATTTT. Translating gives CASSLNPGDTQYF.